The 27 T cell receptor beta chains below all came from one sample that was sequenced in a study of blood T cell repertoires in COVID-19. Produced via immunoSEQ multiplex PCR; TCRdb's table is partial and in-frame only. The sample holds fewer than 400,000 clones, around nine tenths seen once. Sequenced input: PBMCs or T cells enriched from blood (not recorded which). These receptor sequences come from a man between 60 and 75 years old who had recovered from COVID-19.

The rearrangement joins TRBV7-8 to TRBJ1-2, with D unresolved. This CDR3 is built from 14 residues. Trimming shortened V by 1 base and J by 5 bases, and 11 bases separated the two germline ends. Germline V gene data show CDR1 as SGHVS and CDR2 as FQNEAQ. CDR3 loop: CASSLGASLYGYTF. The CDR3 DNA follows: TGTGCCAGCAGCTTAGGGGCCTCGCTTTATGGCTACACCTTC.

This clone was recorded only once. The rearrangement links TRBV9 to TRBJ1-1; no clear D. The CDR3 has 15 residues. The V end was cut by 0 bases, the J end by 1 base, with 10 bases between. Germline lookup yields CDR1 SGDLS and CDR2 YYNGEE. This CDR3 reads CASSVGRVANTEAFF. The DNA for the CDR3 is TGTGCCAGCAGCGTAGGTCGGGTGGCGAACACTGAAGCTTTCTTT.

The chain links TRBV2 to TRBJ2-1; TRBD1 might be the D (7 bases). Germline V CDR1 and CDR2: SNHLY, FYNNEI. V lost 7 bases to trimming and J lost 2 bases, with 15 bases between them. The CDR3 length is 15 residues. DNA for the CDR3: TGTGCCAGCACTGGGGGCAGGGGGGCCTACAATGAGCAGTTCTTC. As protein: CASTGGRGAYNEQFF.

The table lists this clone with a count of one. The chain uses TRBV2 and TRBJ2-7, with 10 nucleotides matching TRBD2. The CDR3 totals 15 residues. Trimming at V came to 8 bases and at J to 0 bases, leaving 7 bases not matched to a gene. Germline assignment: CDR1 SNHLY and CDR2 FYNNEI. CDR3 nucleotide sequence: TGTGCCAGCGGGAGTGGGACTAGCGTCTCCTACGAGCAGTACTTC. It codes for CASGSGTSVSYEQYF.

The J gene is TRBJ2-7, the V gene TRBV19; 10 nucleotides line up with TRBD1. From germline, CDR1 is LNHDA and CDR2 SQIVND (reference sequence). CDR3 length: 14 residues. V shed 10 bases and J 8 bases; nucleotides not matched to a gene: 14. CDR3 amino acids: CATRDTGTGEKQYF. In DNA, the CDR3 is TGTGCCACTAGGGATACAGGGACAGGGGAAAAGCAGTACTTC.

The chain joins TRBV28 to TRBJ1-2, with D possibly being TRBD1 (6 bases). The CDR3 is 15 amino acids. Trimming pared 2 bases from V and 2 bases from J, leaving 12 bases between. Germline CDR1 and CDR2: MDHEN and SYDVKM. The DNA for the CDR3 is TGTGCCAGCAGTTTAGTGGACAGACTAAACTATGGCTACACCTTC. This gives the protein CASSLVDRLNYGYTF.

This rearrangement joins TRBV3-1 (or the pseudogene TRBV3-2) to TRBJ1-2; perhaps TRBD1 as D (6 bases). This CDR3 region has 16 residues. Deletions cut 1 base from V and 4 bases from J, with 16 bases between. Germline CDR1 reads LGHDT; CDR2 reads YNNKEL (reference sequence). The CDR3 loop is CASSQASGARGYGYTF. The CDR3 DNA is TGTGCCAGCAGCCAAGCCTCAGGGGCCAGGGGCTATGGCTACACCTTC.

This chain joins TRBV19 and TRBJ1-4; TRBD1 matches at 9 bases. Germline CDR1 LNHDA, CDR2 SQIVND (reference sequence). With 0 bases clipped from V and 7 bases from J, the junction kept 6 bases outside the gene matches. The CDR3 is 16 residues long. CDR3 nucleotide sequence: TGTGCCAGTAGTATAGAGCCCCCGGGACAGGGTGAAAAACTGTTTTTT. Protein: CASSIEPPGQGEKLFF.

This rearrangement joins TRBV29-1 to TRBJ2-5; D call uncertain. This CDR3 is 12 amino acids long. With 7 bases removed from V and 0 bases from J, the gap between germline ends came to 9 bases. Germline-derived CDR1 and CDR2 are SQVTM and ANQGSEA. CDR3 bases: TGCAGCGGAACATTGAACCAAGAGACCCAGTACTTC. It is translated as CSGTLNQETQYF. The whole variable domain, filled in from reference TRBV29-1 and TRBJ2-5, reads SAVISQKPSRDICQRGTSLTIQCQVDSQVTMMFWYRQQPGQSLTLIATANQGSEATYESGFVIDKFPISRPNLTFSTLTVSNMSPEDSSIYLCSGTLNQETQYFGPGTRLLVL.

The chain combines TRBV30 with TRBJ1-4; D might be TRBD1 (6 bases). Trimming removed 2 bases from V and 6 bases from J, with 16 bases in between. The length of the CDR3 is 15 residues. The germline CDR1 and CDR2 sequences are GTSNPN and SVGIG (reference sequence). CDR3 coding DNA: TGTGCCTGGAGTTCCGACCTGGGGGCTGATGAAAAACTGTTTTTT. It translates to CAWSSDLGADEKLFF.

The V gene is TRBV4-2, the J gene TRBJ2-7; 8 nucleotides agree with TRBD1. This CDR3 is built from 16 residues. V trimming: 0 bases; J trimming: 0 bases; junction bases outside the gene matches: 4. Germline CDR1 is LGHNA and CDR2 is YNFKEQ. The CDR3 sequence: CASSQETGGISYEQYF. Here the CDR3 DNA reads TGTGCCAGCAGCCAAGAAACAGGGGGGATCTCCTACGAGCAGTACTTC.

J is TRBJ1-5 and V is TRBV2; D perhaps matches TRBD1 (6 bases). This CDR3 spans 17 amino acids. Trimming left V 7 bases short and J 0 bases short, with 19 bases between. The germline V gene encodes CDR1 SNHLY and CDR2 FYNNEI. The CDR3 loop reads CASTGDTRLYSNQPQHF. CDR3 coding DNA: TGTGCCAGCACCGGGGACACAAGATTATATAGCAATCAGCCCCAGCATTTT.

The chain combines TRBV2 with TRBJ1-5, with 8 bases identical to TRBD1. Per the germline V gene, CDR1 is SNHLY and CDR2 is FYNNEI. Unmatched junction bases numbered 12, after V lost 6 bases and J lost 5 bases. This CDR3 is built from 16 residues. The CDR3: CASSLGQGNQYQPQHF. CDR3 nucleotides: TGTGCCAGCAGCCTCGGACAGGGTAACCAATATCAGCCCCAGCATTTT.

J is TRBJ2-7 and V is TRBV4-2, with a weak D call TRBD2 (5 bases). This CDR3 region has 13 residues. V gave up 1 base and J gave up 5 bases, with 9 bases separating them. The germline V gene encodes CDR1 LGHNA and CDR2 YNFKEQ. The CDR3 DNA sequence: TGTGCCAGCAGCCAAGCTCTCGGGGACGAGCAGTACTTC. Translation: CASSQALGDEQYF.

A word on this clone: This same CDR3 is encoded by further DNA sequences in the sample. The V and J genes are TRBV18 and TRBJ2-7, with D maybe TRBD1 (6 bases). In germline, CDR1 is KGHSH, CDR2 LQKENI. The CDR3 runs 14 residues. V was cut by 2 bases and J by 3 bases, with 11 bases left in between. The CDR3 bases are TGTGCCAGCTCACCAACATCAGGGGACTACGAGCAGTACTTC. Encoded protein: CASSPTSGDYEQYF.

The gene calls are TRBV7-2 and TRBJ1-6, with TRBD1 identical over 8 bases. Per the germline V gene, CDR1 is SGHTA and CDR2 is FQGNSA. With V trimmed by 3 bases and J by 9 bases, 13 bases remained unmatched. This CDR3 has 17 amino acids. The CDR3 is CASSLADRVGRGSPLHF. In nucleotides, the CDR3 is TGTGCCAGCAGCTTGGCGGACAGGGTGGGTCGCGGTTCACCCCTCCACTTT.

The chain has TRBV5-1 and TRBJ2-1; D gene uncertain. V was pared by 2 bases and J by 5 bases, with 8 bases between. Germline V gene lookup returns CDR1 SGHRS and CDR2 YFSETQ. This CDR3 spans 13 amino acids. The CDR3 DNA is TGCGCCAGCAGCTTAGCGAGCCACAATGAGCAGTTCTTC. Its protein is CASSLASHNEQFF.

The gene calls are TRBV23-1 and TRBJ1-1; D gene ambiguous. TRBV23-1 is recorded as an ORF, its role being uncertain. The CDR3 runs to 11 residues. Deletions cut 4 bases from V and 7 bases from J, with 7 bases between. The CDR3 region is CASSREGEAFF. The DNA of the CDR3 is TGCGCCAGCAGTCGAGAGGGTGAAGCTTTCTTT.

The chain is built from TRBV6-5 and TRBJ2-3; TRBD1 matches at 7 bases. This CDR3 is 13 amino acids long. Germline assignment: CDR1 MNHEY and CDR2 SVGAGI. V lost 2 bases, J lost 6 bases, and 2 bases stayed unmatched. CDR3 nucleotides: TGTGCCAGCAGTTACCCGGACAGGGATACGCAGTATTTT. This codes for CASSYPDRDTQYF.

This chain links TRBV30 with TRBJ2-5; no reliable D call. The CDR3 has 12 amino acids. With 2 bases removed from V and 2 bases from J, the gap between germline ends came to 6 bases. Per germline, CDR1 GTSNPN and CDR2 SVGIG (reference sequence). The CDR3 DNA reads as TGTGCCTGGAGTCCTCTTCAAGAGACCCAGTACTTC. Encoded protein: CAWSPLQETQYF.

The V and J genes are TRBV28 and TRBJ1-3; D possibly corresponds to TRBD1 (5 bases). CDR1 is MDHEN, CDR2 SYDVKM, per germline. The V and J ends lost 5 bases and 0 bases respectively, with 11 bases between them. There are 15 residues in the CDR3. CDR3 sequence reads: CASSQGANSGNTIYF. CDR3 DNA: TGTGCCAGCAGTCAAGGGGCGAACTCTGGAAACACCATATATTTT.

This chain connects TRBV6-1 to TRBJ1-5; TRBD1 matches 8 bases. V dropped 8 bases and J dropped 6; count of bases not matched to a gene: 6. The CDR3 consists of 13 residues. The germline V gene encodes CDR1 MNHNS and CDR2 SASEGT. The CDR3 coding sequence is TGTGCCAGCGGCGATGGACAGGGTCAGCCCCAGCATTTT. Translating gives CASGDGQGQPQHF.

The V gene is TRBV27, the J gene TRBJ1-4; D not resolved. Germline V gene data show CDR1 as MNHEY and CDR2 as SMNVEV (reference sequence). CDR3 length: 14 amino acids. V gave up 6 bases and J gave up 7 bases, with 15 bases separating them. The CDR3 coding sequence is TGTGCCAGCAGCACTAGGATCTTCTCTGAAAAACTGTTTTTT. It codes for CASSTRIFSEKLFF.

V usage is TRBV7-2 and J usage is TRBJ1-5; the D gene is possibly TRBD1 (6 bases). Trimming took 6 bases from V and 5 from J, leaving 17 bases between them. Germline V gene lookup returns CDR1 SGHTA and CDR2 FQGNSA. This CDR3 contains 15 residues. In DNA form, the CDR3 reads TGTGCCAGCAGTCCCACAGGGAGAGGGGATCAGCCCCAGCATTTT. It is translated as CASSPTGRGDQPQHF.

This sequence joins TRBV3-1 (or the pseudogene TRBV3-2) and TRBJ1-1; D gene uncertain. Looked up from germline, CDR1 is LGHDT and CDR2 is YNNKEL (reference sequence). The V end lost 2 bases, the J end lost 5 bases, and 12 bases lay between the germline ends. The length of the CDR3 is 14 residues. In DNA, the CDR3 is TGTGCCAGCAGCCAACCGGGTCCGGGGACTGAAGCTTTCTTT. Amino acids: CASSQPGPGTEAFF.

For the CDR3, the DNA is TGCGCCAGCAGCCAACTTAGGGGCATGAACACTGAAGCTTTCTTT. Translating it yields CASSQLRGMNTEAFF. The V and J genes are TRBV4-3 and TRBJ1-1; the D gene is possibly TRBD1 (5 bases). V was clipped by 2 bases and J by 0 bases, with 10 bases between them. This CDR3 has 15 amino acids. CDR1 LGHNA and CDR2 YSLEER come from the germline V gene.

The chain carries TRBV7-8 and TRBJ2-1; D is possibly TRBD2 (6 bases). CDR1 and CDR2 from the germline V gene are SGHVS and FQNEAQ. Between the trimmed V and J ends, which lost 3 bases and 7 bases, there was a span of 7 bases. The CDR3 has 12 residues. CDR3 sequence (DNA): TGTGCCAGCAGCTTTCGGGAGAATGAGCAGTTCTTC. It translates to CASSFRENEQFF.